This entry concerns a single T cell receptor (beta chain). This entry belongs to a study of blood T cell repertoires in COVID-19. About the research overall: Samples came from the United States, Italy and Spain, spanning acute and convalescent COVID-19.

Enrolled through a virtual design, the participants were between roughly 18 and 95 years of age and came from about two dozen US areas. Cohort 3 recovered donors had two negative PCRs, clearance, or symptom resolution. This CDR3 has 15 residues. Germline V gene data show CDR1 as SGHRS and CDR2 as YFSETQ. After removal of 3 bases from V and 0 bases from J, the junction contained 3 bases not matched to a gene. Authors' data handling: Using reference gene primer amplification, nucleated cell counts were estimated. Assay: immunoSEQ multiplex PCR; the TCRdb copy retains only in-frame clones and omits some. V, J and clone size are taken as reported in that table, and D and trimming were inferred from the DNA itself. In the table there are about 370,000 clones, more than 80% of which are singletons.

The receptor comes from a man aged 18 to 29 who had recovered from COVID-19. The specimen sequenced was PBMCs or T cells enriched from blood (not recorded which). The chain has TRBV5-1 and TRBJ2-1; 7 bases match TRBD1. The CDR3 is CASSYGQDSYNEQFF. CDR3 nucleotides: TGCGCCAGCAGCTATGGACAGGACTCCTACAATGAGCAGTTCTTC.